The rows below give T cell receptor beta chains drawn from one sample of a study of blood T cell repertoires in COVID-19. Sequenced by immunoSEQ multiplex PCR; TCRdb stores in-frame clones only, minus some. The sample contains about 63,000 clones, roughly 68% of which appear only once. The sequencing sample was made of peripheral blood. The receptors were sampled from a woman aged 80 or older with acute or convalescent COVID-19. CDR3s include the opening cysteine and the closing phenylalanine or tryptophan. The D gene is left open where the match is weak. The listing skips clone size in some rows; elsewhere it reads once, few, many or a size class.

TRBJ2-3,TRBV7-9,-,-,TGTGCCAGGAAACAGCGGGCGCCGGGCACAGATACGCAGTATTTT,CARKQRAPGTDTQYF
TRBJ2-7,TRBV7-2,-,-,TGTGCCAGCAGCTTAGTTTACACTACCTACGAGCAGTACTTC,CASSLVYTTYEQYF
TRBJ2-1,TRBV6-5,many,-,TGTGCCAGCAGTCACGGGAGCCGCATCGGTCATGAGCAGTTCTTC,CASSHGSRIGHEQFF
TRBJ2-3,TRBV7-9,few,TRBD2,TGTGCCACCGGGACTAGCGGGACAGATACGCAGTATTTT,CATGTSGTDTQYF
TRBJ2-3,TRBV4-3,many,-,TGCGCCAGCAGCCAAGTCTCGGATACGCAGTATTTT,CASSQVSDTQYF
TRBJ2-3,TRBV27,-,-,TGTGCCAGCAGCACTCGCACAGATACGCAGTATTTT,CASSTRTDTQYF
TRBJ2-2,TRBV10-2,-,-,TGCGCCAGCAAGGAGGGGACAGCGAACACCGGGGAGCTGTTTTTT,CASKEGTANTGELFF
TRBJ1-4,TRBV19,-,TRBD1,TGTGCCAGTAGTCTCGGACAGGGGGCGGTGGAAAAACTGTTTTTT,CASSLGQGAVEKLFF
TRBJ2-3,TRBV4-2,-,TRBD2,TGTGCCAGCAGCCAAGTTCTGTCCTCGGGGGGGGCGGATACGCAGTATTTT,CASSQVLSSGGADTQYF
TRBJ1-4,TRBV13,few,TRBD1,TGTGCCAGCAGCCTTGGGGCAGGGGGTTCAGGCTACGGAAAACTGTTTTTT,CASSLGAGGSGYGKLFF
TRBJ2-1,TRBV5-1,-,-,TGCGCCAGCAGCTTGGTTCGGGGGGCAGGCGAGCAGTTCTTC,CASSLVRGAGEQFF
TRBJ2-2,TRBV6-6,few,-,TGTGCCAGCAGTTACTCGATATCAGGCCCTGCCGGGGAGCTGTTTTTT,CASSYSISGPAGELFF
TRBJ1-2,TRBV18,few,-,TGTGCCAGCTCACCACCGCAGGGAGGCTACACCTTC,CASSPPQGGYTF
TRBJ2-3,TRBV18,-,TRBD2,TGTGCCAGCTCAACAGGACTAGCGGGATCGTCAGATACGCAGTATTTT,CASSTGLAGSSDTQYF
TRBJ1-1,TRBV7-8,-,TRBD1,TGTGCCAGCAGCTTCAAGGGACAGCTGAACACTGAAGCTTTCTTT,CASSFKGQLNTEAFF
TRBJ2-4,TRBV7-2,-,-,TGTGCCAGCAGCTTAGTGGGTGGGAACAGCGGGTCGAACATTCAGTACTTC,CASSLVGGNSGSNIQYF
TRBJ2-7,TRBV30,-,-,TGTGCCTGGAGTCGGAGAATCGGCTACGAGCAGTACTTC,CAWSRRIGYEQYF
TRBJ2-7,TRBV5-6,-,-,TGTGCCAGCAGCTTGGCTGAGGTAGCGTATACCTACGAGCAGTACTTC,CASSLAEVAYTYEQYF
TRBJ1-5,TRBV19,-,-,TGTGCCAGTAGTGAGCTGGGGGCCCATAGCAATCAGCCCCAGCATTTT,CASSELGAHSNQPQHF
TRBJ2-1,TRBV7-2,-,TRBD2,TGTGCCAGCAGCGGGGCTAGCGGTTACTACAATGAGCAGTTCTTC,CASSGASGYYNEQFF
TRBJ2-2,TRBV6-6,-,-,TGTGCCAGCAGCCCTCTTACCGGGGAGCTGTTTTTT,CASSPLTGELFF
TRBJ1-5,TRBV7-6,-,TRBD1,TGTGCCAGCAGCGAACGGATGGGACAGGGGGTATGGCCCCAGCATTTT,CASSERMGQGVWPQHF
TRBJ2-1,TRBV11-3,-,TRBD2,TGTGCCAGCAGCCTTGCTAGCGGGACCTACAATGAGCAGTTCTTC,CASSLASGTYNEQFF
TRBJ2-5,TRBV25-1,-,-,TGTGCCAGCAGTGAATCCCACAGCCAAGAGACCCAGTACTTC,CASSESHSQETQYF
TRBJ1-1,TRBV5-1,once,-,TGCGCCAGCAGCTTGTTTGGAGGGCGGACTGAAGCTTTCTTT,CASSLFGGRTEAFF
TRBJ1-5,TRBV6-2/TRBV6-3,few,TRBD1,TGTGCCAGCAGCCGGGACAGTCCAAGGAACAATCAGCCCCAGCATTTT,CASSRDSPRNNQPQHF
TRBJ1-5,TRBV7-2,many,-,TGTGCCAGCAGCTTAGCAGGGGGTTGGCCCCAGCATTTT,CASSLAGGWPQHF
TRBJ2-1,TRBV14,-,-,TGTGCCAGCAGCCAAGATCTGGAGGTTAATGAGCAGTTCTTC,CASSQDLEVNEQFF
TRBJ2-2,TRBV6-5,-,-,TGTGCCAGCAGTCCCTCGTGGGGCGACACCGGGGAGCTGTTTTTT,CASSPSWGDTGELFF
TRBJ2-7,TRBV18,-,TRBD2,TGTGCCAGCTCACCGGGACTAGCGGAGCCCTACGAGCAGTACTTC,CASSPGLAEPYEQYF
TRBJ1-5,TRBV12-5,few,-,TGTGCTAGTGGTTTGGGGGCTGATCAGCCCCAGCATTTT,CASGLGADQPQHF
TRBJ2-7,TRBV7-7,-,-,TGTGCCAGCAGTCCCGGGACACTTTTTAGCTCCTACGAGCAGTACTTC,CASSPGTLFSSYEQYF
TRBJ1-5,TRBV27,-,-,TGTGCCAGCAGTTTCAACCGTGGGGCTAGCAATCAGCCCCAGCATTTT,CASSFNRGASNQPQHF
TRBJ1-6,TRBV19,-,-,TGTGCCAGTAGTCTATTTTTCTCGACAGGTGGTAATTCACCCCTCCACTTT,CASSLFFSTGGNSPLHF
TRBJ1-5,TRBV7-9,few,-,TGTGCCAGCAGCACAGGGAGGGGTGGTAGCAATCAGCCCCAGCATTTT,CASSTGRGGSNQPQHF
TRBJ1-5,TRBV2,-,-,TGTGCCAGCAGTGAAATTCAGGCAGGCAATCAGCCCCAGCATTTT,CASSEIQAGNQPQHF
TRBJ2-5,TRBV12-3/TRBV12-4,-,-,TGTGCCAGCAGTGGCGGGGAGACCCAGTACTTC,CASSGGETQYF
TRBJ2-1,TRBV5-5,-,TRBD2,TGTGCCAGCAGCTTTTACACTAGCGGGACCTACAATGAGCAGTTCTTC,CASSFYTSGTYNEQFF
TRBJ1-1,TRBV19,-,-,TGTGCCAGTAATGACGGGGGGCTTGGCACTGAAGCTTTCTTT,CASNDGGLGTEAFF
TRBJ2-5,TRBV19,-,-,TGTGCCAGTAGTATGACAGCCAACCAAGAGACCCAGTACTTC,CASSMTANQETQYF
TRBJ2-4,TRBV2,-,-,TGTGCCAGCAGTGAGGACGGACCCGCGGGCATTCAGTACTTC,CASSEDGPAGIQYF
TRBJ2-1,TRBV14,-,-,TGTGCCAGCAGCCGCCTAGGGGCCTCGAGCTCCTACAATGAGCAGTTCTTC,CASSRLGASSSYNEQFF
TRBJ1-2,TRBV19,-,-,TGTGCCAAAGAGTCGCGGAGATCCGGGGGCTACACCTTC,CAKESRRSGGYTF
TRBJ2-7,TRBV3-1/TRBV3-2,-,TRBD1,TGTGCCAGCAGCCAAGGCCGGGACAGGGACTTCTACGAGCAGTACTTC,CASSQGRDRDFYEQYF
TRBJ2-3,TRBV5-4,-,TRBD2,TGTGCCAGCAGCCCCAGGACTAGCGGGAGCGCAGATACGCAGTATTTT,CASSPRTSGSADTQYF
TRBJ2-1,TRBV11-2,few,TRBD2,TGTGCCAGCAGCACTGGGCGGGAGGGCGATGAGCAGTTCTTC,CASSTGREGDEQFF
TRBJ1-2,TRBV7-6,-,-,TGTGCCAGCAGCTACGAGACTAACTATGGCTACACCTTC,CASSYETNYGYTF
TRBJ1-1,TRBV6-5,-,TRBD1,TGTGCCAGCAGTAAGGGACAGGGGGCCTGGACTGAAGCTTTCTTT,CASSKGQGAWTEAFF
TRBJ2-5,TRBV18,-,TRBD2,TGTGCCAGCTCGCCGGGACTAGTTCAAGAGACCCAGTACTTC,CASSPGLVQETQYF
TRBJ2-1,TRBV7-8,-,TRBD2,TGTGCCAGCAGCTTAGTAGCGGGAGGATCCAATGAGCAGTTCTTC,CASSLVAGGSNEQFF
TRBJ1-3,TRBV7-9,once,-,TGTGCCAGCAGCTTAGGAGGACTGGCCTCTGGAAACACCATATATTTT,CASSLGGLASGNTIYF
TRBJ2-7,TRBV12-3/TRBV12-4,few,TRBD1,TGTGCCAGCAGCGACAGGGTCCGGTACGAGCAGTACTTC,CASSDRVRYEQYF
TRBJ2-3,TRBV10-2,-,TRBD2,TGCGCCAGCAGTGAGTCGTATAGGTCGGCTAGCGGGAGTAGCACAGATACGCAGTATTTT,CASSESYRSASGSSTDTQYF
TRBJ2-7,TRBV24-1,-,TRBD1,TGTGCCACCAGTGATTCTGGACAGGGAAATCTCTACGAGCAGTACTTC,CATSDSGQGNLYEQYF